Presented here are 8 T cell receptor beta chains from one specimen sequenced in a study of neurological immune-mediated disorders. TCRdb independently ran MiXCR on the 5' RACE reads; one entry per CDR3 protein. Among some 66,000 distinct CDR3 sequences listed, 3% to 4% were seen once. The source material was PBMCs. These receptors all stem from a man aged 35-49 years with multiple sclerosis.

This clonotype was observed at least ten times. The chain is built from TRBV6-2 or TRBV6-3 and TRBJ2-3; D may match TRBD1 or TRBD2 (6 bases each). This CDR3 has 17 amino acids. CDR1 MNHEY and CDR2 SVGEGT come from the germline V gene. Trimming stripped 1 base from V and 0 bases from J, with 14 bases between. CDR3 protein: CASSYWGALWSTDTQYF. CDR3 in DNA: TGTGCCAGCAGTTACTGGGGGGCCTTGTGGAGCACAGATACGCAGTATTTT.

This clonotype has just a few counts. The chain links TRBV20-1 to TRBJ2-1; TRBD2 agrees at 8 bases. Trimming at V came to 1 base and at J to 4 bases, leaving 6 bases not matched to a gene. This CDR3 has 15 residues. From germline, CDR1 is DFQATT and CDR2 SNEGSKA (reference sequence). The CDR3 protein is CSARAMAGGYNEQFF. CDR3 in DNA: TGCAGTGCTAGAGCAATGGCGGGAGGATACAATGAGCAGTTCTTC.

This clonotype was observed at least ten times. CDR3 protein: CASSLDGSLGNTIYF. The CDR3 DNA reads TGCGCCAGCAGCTTGGACGGATCTTTAGGAAACACCATATATTTT. The gene calls are TRBV5-1 and TRBJ1-3; unclear D gene. The CDR3 totals 15 residues. The V end lost 0 bases, the J end lost 4 bases, and 11 bases lay between the germline ends. Germline V CDR1 and CDR2: SGHRS, YFSETQ.

This clonotype has ten or more counts. The chain employs TRBV5-1 and TRBJ2-7; 8 nucleotides agree with TRBD2. The CDR3 totals 15 residues. The germline V gene has CDR1 SGHRS and CDR2 YFSETQ. J gave up 0 bases and V 1 base, and 3 bases lay outside the gene matches. This CDR3 reads CASSLTSGSSYEQYF. CDR3 in DNA: TGCGCCAGCAGCTTGACTAGCGGTAGCTCCTACGAGCAGTACTTC.

This clonotype showed up many times. The rearrangement joins TRBV25-1 to TRBJ2-7; D possibly corresponds to TRBD2 (6 bases). Germline CDR1 is MGHDK and CDR2 is SYGVNS. The V end lost 6 bases, the J end lost 4 bases, and 16 bases lay between the germline ends. This CDR3 has 14 amino acids. This chain's CDR3 is CASREDGGRYEQYF. Written as DNA, the CDR3 is TGTGCCAGCAGGGAGGACGGGGGTCGATACGAGCAGTACTTC.

This clonotype occurred many times. The chain joins TRBV27 to TRBJ2-3, with 8 bases matching TRBD1. CDR3 length: 17 amino acids. CDR1 and CDR2 from the germline V gene are MNHEY and SMNVEV (reference sequence). Losses at the gene ends were 2 bases for V and 8 bases for J; bases not matched to a gene: 15. CDR3 nucleotides: TGTGCCAGCAGTTTAAGGACAGGGATCGGGTACGGGGGTACGCAGTATTTT. This sequence encodes CASSLRTGIGYGGTQYF.

This clonotype was detected ten times or more. The V call is TRBV6-6, the J call TRBJ1-3; tentative D call: TRBD1 (6 bases). Germline-derived CDR1 and CDR2 are MNHNY and SVGAGI (reference sequence). Trimming removed 6 bases from V and 0 bases from J, with 9 bases in between. This CDR3 comprises 14 residues. CDR3 DNA sequence: TGTGCCAGCAGGGGGGCGAGCTCTGGAAACACCATATATTTT. Protein sequence: CASRGASSGNTIYF.

Many counts were recorded for this clonotype. The rearrangement links TRBV6-5 to TRBJ1-6; 8 positions agree with TRBD1. Germline lookup yields CDR1 MNHEY and CDR2 SVGAGI. Trimming took 4 bases from V and 4 from J; bases not matched to a gene: 9. CDR3 length: 17 residues. CDR3 in DNA: TGTGCCAGCAGTTTCGTTGCAGGGGGCGCTTATAATTCACCCCTCCACTTT. This translates into CASSFVAGGAYNSPLHF.